The 5 T cell receptor beta chains below all came from one sample that was sequenced in a study of beta chain features in type 1 diabetes. The entirety of the isolated RNA underwent reverse transcription, so expressed TCRB transcripts were sequenced. The data were produced by immunoSEQ multiplex PCR, yet TCRdb's version contains in-frame clones alone and is incomplete. The data hold under 500,000 clones, with 25% to 35% observed a single time. The material sequenced was naive CD4+ T cells from blood. The source is a man younger than 35 in good health.

This CDR3 is CSVGWDRSLYEQYF. CDR3 nucleotides: TGCAGCGTTGGTTGGGACAGGAGCCTCTACGAGCAGTACTTC. The chain has TRBV29-1 and TRBJ2-7; 8 bases match TRBD1. The CDR3 runs to 14 residues. Unmatched junction bases numbered 8, after V lost 4 bases and J lost 3 bases. The V gene's germline CDR1 is SQVTM and CDR2 ANQGSEA.

This clone has a handful of counts. The chain employs TRBV9 and TRBJ2-3, with 12 bases fitting TRBD2. Germline lookup yields CDR1 SGDLS and CDR2 YYNGEE. The trim removed 4 bases at V and 3 bases at J, leaving 9 bases unmatched. The CDR3 runs to 17 residues. DNA for the CDR3: TGTGCCAGCAGCAGACTAGCGGGGGCGGCGATGACAGATACGCAGTATTTT. Protein: CASSRLAGAAMTDTQYF.

This clone was counted between two and nine times. The chain uses TRBV2 and TRBJ2-3; D ambiguous. V was shortened by 4 bases and J by 1 base, with 9 bases between the two germline ends. The CDR3 runs 14 residues. Germline CDR1 reads SNHLY; CDR2 reads FYNNEI. CDR3 protein: CASSARARTDTQYF. The CDR3 DNA is TGTGCCAGCAGTGCCAGAGCTCGCACAGATACGCAGTATTTT.

This clone has more than one count but fewer than ten. This rearrangement joins TRBV30 to TRBJ2-1; possibly TRBD1 for D (6 bases). Trimming stripped 4 bases from V and 5 bases from J, with 6 bases between. The V gene's germline CDR1 is GTSNPN and CDR2 SVGIG (reference sequence). This CDR3 is built from 11 residues. CDR3 DNA: TGTGCCTGGACAGGGGACAATGAGCAGTTCTTC. Its translation is CAWTGDNEQFF.

The chain employs TRBV19 and TRBJ1-1; maybe TRBD1 (5 bases). CDR3 length: 14 amino acids. Germline V lookup: CDR1 LNHDA, CDR2 SQIVND (reference sequence). V lost 10 bases and J 1 base, leaving 16 bases between the germline ends. CDR3 amino acids: CATDPRGSNTEAFF. CDR3 coding DNA: TGTGCCACCGATCCGAGGGGATCGAACACTGAAGCTTTCTTT.